This entry features one T cell receptor (beta chain) sequence. The entry originates in a study of blood T cell repertoires in COVID-19. Study information: The samples span acute and convalescent COVID-19 from the United States, Italy and Spain.

Per germline, CDR1 SGHRS and CDR2 YFSETQ. CDR3 length equals 13 residues. V lost 4 bases and J lost 7; bases outside the gene matches: 7. This table comes from immunoSEQ multiplex PCR, and its TCRdb copy is limited to in-frame clones, with some not included. The repertoire has about 81,000 clones, 86% of them found once; the top ten carry 25%. This sequence originates from a human donor in a cohort sampled during active COVID-19. The V and J genes are TRBV5-1 and TRBJ1-1, with TRBD1 identical over 7 bases. Material: peripheral blood. The DNA for the CDR3 is TGCGCCAGCAGCCTTGGGACAGCTATTGAAGCTTTCTTT. Its translation is CASSLGTAIEAFF.